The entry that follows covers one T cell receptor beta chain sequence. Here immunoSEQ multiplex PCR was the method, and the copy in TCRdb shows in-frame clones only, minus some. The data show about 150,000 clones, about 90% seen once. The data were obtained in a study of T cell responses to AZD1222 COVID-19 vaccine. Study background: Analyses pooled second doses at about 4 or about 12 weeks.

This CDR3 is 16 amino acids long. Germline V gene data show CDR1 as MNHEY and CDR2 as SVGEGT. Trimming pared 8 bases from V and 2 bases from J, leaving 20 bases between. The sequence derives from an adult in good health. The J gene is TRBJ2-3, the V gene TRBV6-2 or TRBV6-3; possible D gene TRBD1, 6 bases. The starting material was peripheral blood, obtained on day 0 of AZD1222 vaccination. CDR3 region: CASCHGPGQNTDTQYF. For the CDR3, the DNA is TGTGCCAGCTGCCACGGTCCGGGACAAAACACAGATACGCAGTATTTT.